The clone carrying this T cell receptor (beta chain) was observed a handful of times. These data come from a study of shared clonotypes between healthy human individuals. On the study more broadly: The cohort comprised a couple of women and a few men. Their ages spanned 18 to 49 years.

Generated by immunoSEQ multiplex PCR, the TCRdb table keeps only in-frame clones and is missing some. The sample contains about 1.1 million clones, about four fifths of which appear only once. CDR1 KGHSH and CDR2 LQKENI come from the germline V gene. The CDR3 is made up of 13 amino acids. The trim removed 6 bases at V and 2 bases at J, leaving 1 base unmatched. Material: memory CD4+ T cells from PBMCs. Sample subset: CD45RA-negative fraction. The rearrangement joins TRBV18 to TRBJ1-5; 7 nucleotides line up with TRBD1. The TCR comes from a man between 18 and 35 years old in good health. Some clones in this sample may be carry-over from other donors' samples. The CDR3 nucleotides read TGTGCCAGCTCTGACAGGGGCAATCAGCCCCAGCATTTT. Translated, it gives CASSDRGNQPQHF.